This is a list of T cell receptor beta chains from one sample in a study of blood T cell repertoires in COVID-19. Sequencing used immunoSEQ multiplex PCR; TCRdb keeps in-frame clones, though not all of them. The data contain about 56,000 clones, approximately 92% of them singletons. Sequences were obtained from peripheral blood. The receptors were sampled from a woman aged 55-69 years with COVID-19, enrolled during active disease. Each CDR3 is given with its conserved first and last residue. Each record gives: J gene, V gene, D gene, clone size, CDR3 protein, CDR3 DNA. D genes are given only for firm matches. Part of the rows lack a size; the others show once, few, many or a class for expanded clones.

j_call: TRBJ1-6; v_call: TRBV25-1; d_call: -; clone_size: -; cdr3_aa: CASSLSDNSPLHF; cdr3_nt: TGTGCCAGCAGTCTCTCAGATAATTCACCCCTCCACTTT
j_call: TRBJ2-6; v_call: TRBV6-5; d_call: -; clone_size: -; cdr3_aa: CASSSGSGANVLTF; cdr3_nt: TGTGCCAGCAGTTCGGGCTCTGGGGCCAACGTCCTGACTTTC
j_call: TRBJ2-7; v_call: TRBV6-2/TRBV6-3; d_call: TRBD2; clone_size: -; cdr3_aa: CASSYSASGLSLSYEQYF; cdr3_nt: TGTGCCAGCAGTTACTCCGCTAGCGGACTGTCCTTATCTTACGAGCAGTACTTC
j_call: TRBJ2-5; v_call: TRBV2; d_call: -; clone_size: -; cdr3_aa: CASSISETQYF; cdr3_nt: TGTGCCAGCAGCATTAGCGAGACCCAGTACTTC
j_call: TRBJ1-6; v_call: TRBV9; d_call: -; clone_size: -; cdr3_aa: CASSGRDYNSPLHF; cdr3_nt: TGTGCCAGCAGCGGGCGGGACTATAATTCACCCCTCCACTTT
j_call: TRBJ2-2; v_call: TRBV7-7; d_call: TRBD1; clone_size: -; cdr3_aa: CASSLRTGGTGELFF; cdr3_nt: TGTGCCAGCAGCCTTAGGACAGGGGGTACCGGGGAGCTGTTTTTT
j_call: TRBJ1-6; v_call: TRBV7-9; d_call: TRBD1; clone_size: -; cdr3_aa: CASSPGDRGNSPLHF; cdr3_nt: TGTGCCAGCAGCCCCGGGGACAGGGGTAATTCACCCCTCCACTTT
j_call: TRBJ1-4; v_call: TRBV11-2; d_call: -; clone_size: -; cdr3_aa: CASSLGPVQNEKLFF; cdr3_nt: TGTGCCAGCAGCCTTGGGCCCGTCCAAAATGAAAAACTGTTTTTT
j_call: TRBJ1-2; v_call: TRBV4-1; d_call: -; clone_size: -; cdr3_aa: CASSQGPGEPYGYTF; cdr3_nt: TGCGCCAGCAGCCAAGGCCCCGGAGAACCCTATGGCTACACCTTC
j_call: TRBJ1-1; v_call: TRBV5-5; d_call: -; clone_size: -; cdr3_aa: CASSRSGQTMNTEAFF; cdr3_nt: TGTGCCAGCAGCCGTTCAGGACAGACCATGAACACTGAAGCTTTCTTT
j_call: TRBJ2-1; v_call: TRBV18; d_call: TRBD1; clone_size: -; cdr3_aa: CASSPAGGDEQFF; cdr3_nt: TGTGCCAGCTCACCCGCAGGGGGCGATGAGCAGTTCTTC
j_call: TRBJ2-1; v_call: TRBV30; d_call: -; clone_size: -; cdr3_aa: CAWAGWNEQFF; cdr3_nt: TGTGCCTGGGCGGGGTGGAATGAGCAGTTCTTC
j_call: TRBJ2-7; v_call: TRBV2; d_call: -; clone_size: -; cdr3_aa: CASSEQGKDYEQYF; cdr3_nt: TGTGCCAGCAGCGAACAGGGTAAAGACTACGAGCAGTACTTC
j_call: TRBJ1-1; v_call: TRBV19; d_call: TRBD1; clone_size: few; cdr3_aa: CASRQGNNEAFF; cdr3_nt: TGTGCCAGTAGACAGGGGAATAATGAAGCTTTCTTT
j_call: TRBJ1-1; v_call: TRBV29-1; d_call: TRBD1; clone_size: -; cdr3_aa: CSVPLGQPNTEAFF; cdr3_nt: TGCAGCGTTCCCTTGGGACAGCCGAACACTGAAGCTTTCTTT
j_call: TRBJ2-3; v_call: TRBV5-1; d_call: TRBD1; clone_size: once; cdr3_aa: CASSGGQGARVDTQYF; cdr3_nt: TGCGCCAGCAGCGGGGGACAGGGGGCGCGAGTAGATACGCAGTATTTT
j_call: TRBJ2-2; v_call: TRBV29-1; d_call: TRBD1; clone_size: -; cdr3_aa: CSVGRGPDTGELFF; cdr3_nt: TGCAGCGTTGGAAGGGGGCCGGACACCGGGGAGCTGTTTTTT
j_call: TRBJ2-2; v_call: TRBV2; d_call: -; clone_size: -; cdr3_aa: CASGRTANTGELFF; cdr3_nt: TGTGCCAGCGGGCGGACAGCAAACACCGGGGAGCTGTTTTTT
j_call: TRBJ2-1; v_call: TRBV11-3; d_call: -; clone_size: many; cdr3_aa: CASSPWSNEQFF; cdr3_nt: TGTGCCAGCAGCCCGTGGAGCAATGAGCAGTTCTTC
j_call: TRBJ2-5; v_call: TRBV5-1; d_call: TRBD2; clone_size: -; cdr3_aa: CASSSSGGSETQYF; cdr3_nt: TGCGCCAGCAGCTCTTCGGGGGGGTCGGAGACCCAGTACTTC
j_call: TRBJ2-7; v_call: TRBV7-9; d_call: -; clone_size: -; cdr3_aa: CASSLEVGEQYF; cdr3_nt: TGTGCCAGCAGCTTAGAGGTCGGGGAGCAGTACTTC
j_call: TRBJ2-3; v_call: TRBV27; d_call: -; clone_size: -; cdr3_aa: CASRAPSTDTQYF; cdr3_nt: TGTGCCAGCAGAGCCCCTAGCACAGATACGCAGTATTTT
j_call: TRBJ2-1; v_call: TRBV12-3/TRBV12-4; d_call: -; clone_size: -; cdr3_aa: CASSPSLYNEQFF; cdr3_nt: TGTGCCAGCAGCCCCTCCCTATACAATGAGCAGTTCTTC
j_call: TRBJ1-4; v_call: TRBV28; d_call: -; clone_size: -; cdr3_aa: CASGSGGSEKLFF; cdr3_nt: TGTGCCAGCGGATCGGGGGGGAGTGAAAAACTGTTTTTT
j_call: TRBJ1-3; v_call: TRBV27; d_call: -; clone_size: -; cdr3_aa: CASSRGGGRTIYF; cdr3_nt: TGTGCCAGCAGTCGAGGGGGGGGGCGCACCATATATTTT
j_call: TRBJ2-7; v_call: TRBV7-2; d_call: -; clone_size: once; cdr3_aa: CASSSFRQAYEQYF; cdr3_nt: TGTGCCAGCAGCTCATTCCGGCAGGCCTACGAGCAGTACTTC
j_call: TRBJ2-7; v_call: TRBV5-6; d_call: -; clone_size: -; cdr3_aa: CASSLAGQGSYEQYF; cdr3_nt: TGTGCCAGCAGCTTGGCTGGACAAGGCTCCTACGAGCAGTACTTC
j_call: TRBJ2-2; v_call: TRBV7-9; d_call: TRBD1; clone_size: -; cdr3_aa: CASSLRGQTTGELFF; cdr3_nt: TGTGCCAGCAGCCTCCGGGGACAGACCACCGGGGAGCTGTTTTTT
j_call: TRBJ1-3; v_call: TRBV6-5; d_call: -; clone_size: -; cdr3_aa: CASITGGGNTIYF; cdr3_nt: TGTGCCAGCATCACCGGGGGAGGAAACACCATATATTTT
j_call: TRBJ2-7; v_call: TRBV5-4; d_call: -; clone_size: -; cdr3_aa: CASSLVGGSYEQYF; cdr3_nt: TGTGCCAGCAGCTTGGTTGGGGGGTCCTACGAGCAGTACTTC
j_call: TRBJ2-7; v_call: TRBV18; d_call: -; clone_size: -; cdr3_aa: CASSPRGTSRSYEQYF; cdr3_nt: TGTGCCAGCTCACCACGCGGCACTAGCCGCTCCTACGAGCAGTACTTC
j_call: TRBJ2-3; v_call: TRBV2; d_call: TRBD2; clone_size: -; cdr3_aa: CASSLLAGTSTDTQYF; cdr3_nt: TGTGCCAGCAGTCTGTTAGCGGGGACAAGCACAGATACGCAGTATTTT
j_call: TRBJ1-2; v_call: TRBV18; d_call: TRBD1; clone_size: -; cdr3_aa: CASSPEDRGYYGYTF; cdr3_nt: TGTGCCAGCTCACCCGAGGACAGGGGATACTATGGCTACACCTTC
j_call: TRBJ2-2; v_call: TRBV6-5; d_call: TRBD1; clone_size: -; cdr3_aa: CASSFRTGGTGELFF; cdr3_nt: TGTGCCAGCAGTTTTCGGACAGGGGGCACCGGGGAGCTGTTTTTT
j_call: TRBJ2-7; v_call: TRBV9; d_call: -; clone_size: -; cdr3_aa: CASGGEQYF; cdr3_nt: TGTGCCAGCGGGGGGGAGCAGTACTTC
j_call: TRBJ2-7; v_call: TRBV5-4; d_call: TRBD2; clone_size: once; cdr3_aa: CASSFLAGGPHEQYF; cdr3_nt: TGTGCCAGCAGCTTTTTAGCGGGAGGGCCCCACGAGCAGTACTTC
j_call: TRBJ2-1; v_call: TRBV19; d_call: TRBD2; clone_size: -; cdr3_aa: CASSMGAGANEQFF; cdr3_nt: TGTGCCAGTAGTATGGGAGCGGGAGCCAATGAGCAGTTCTTC
j_call: TRBJ1-2; v_call: TRBV27; d_call: TRBD1; clone_size: -; cdr3_aa: CASSPTGQGAYGYTF; cdr3_nt: TGTGCCAGCAGCCCCACGGGACAGGGGGCCTATGGCTACACCTTC
j_call: TRBJ2-1; v_call: TRBV10-3; d_call: -; clone_size: once; cdr3_aa: CATGQTYNEQFF; cdr3_nt: TGTGCCACCGGACAGACCTACAATGAGCAGTTCTTC
j_call: TRBJ1-4; v_call: TRBV28; d_call: -; clone_size: -; cdr3_aa: CASSSSPEDKKLFF; cdr3_nt: TGTGCCAGCAGTTCCTCGCCCGAAGACAAAAAACTGTTTTTT
j_call: TRBJ2-4; v_call: TRBV28; d_call: TRBD1; clone_size: -; cdr3_aa: CASSLIGTGVAKNIQYF; cdr3_nt: TGTGCCAGCAGTTTAATTGGGACAGGGGTAGCCAAAAACATTCAGTACTTC
j_call: TRBJ1-4; v_call: TRBV10-3; d_call: -; clone_size: -; cdr3_aa: CAISESIRNEKLFF; cdr3_nt: TGTGCCATCAGTGAGTCGATCCGGAATGAAAAACTGTTTTTT
j_call: TRBJ1-5; v_call: TRBV28; d_call: -; clone_size: -; cdr3_aa: CASQPGDGNQPQHF; cdr3_nt: TGTGCCAGCCAACCAGGGGACGGCAATCAGCCCCAGCATTTT
j_call: TRBJ1-2; v_call: TRBV4-3; d_call: TRBD1; clone_size: -; cdr3_aa: CASSPGQGNYGYTF; cdr3_nt: TGCGCCAGCAGCCCCGGACAGGGTAACTATGGCTACACCTTC